This TCR beta chain is drawn from a study of blood T cell repertoires in COVID-19. Assay used: immunoSEQ multiplex PCR; TCRdb lists only in-frame clones, some missing. The data hold about 280,000 clones, with 85% observed a single time. This clonotype originated in a man aged 45-65 years with active or convalescent COVID-19. The sequenced sample was peripheral blood.

CDR3 bases: TGTGCCAGCCGTCGGGGGGCTGGGAATGAGCAGTTCTTC. Amino acids: CASRRGAGNEQFF. The rearrangement joins TRBV2 to TRBJ2-1, with D maybe TRBD2 (7 bases). Germline V gene data show CDR1 as SNHLY and CDR2 as FYNNEI. Deletions cut 8 bases from V and 7 bases from J, with 15 bases between. The CDR3 covers 13 residues.